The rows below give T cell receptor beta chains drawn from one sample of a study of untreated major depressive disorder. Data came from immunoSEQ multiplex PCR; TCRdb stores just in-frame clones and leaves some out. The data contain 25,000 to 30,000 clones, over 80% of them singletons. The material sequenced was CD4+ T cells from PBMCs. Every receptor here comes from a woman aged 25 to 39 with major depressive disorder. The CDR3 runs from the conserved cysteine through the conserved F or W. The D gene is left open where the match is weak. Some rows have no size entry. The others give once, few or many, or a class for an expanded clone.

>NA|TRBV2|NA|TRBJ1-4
CASGILTNEKLFF
TGTGCCAGCGGAATATTAACTAATGAAAAACTGTTTTTT
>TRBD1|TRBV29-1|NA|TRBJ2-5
CSVARGQETQYF
TGCAGCGTCGCCAGGGGGCAAGAGACCCAGTACTTC
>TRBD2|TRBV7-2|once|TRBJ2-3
CASSLALGGAHNTDTQYF
TGTGCCAGCAGCTTAGCGCTCGGGGGGGCGCATAACACAGATACGCAGTATTTT
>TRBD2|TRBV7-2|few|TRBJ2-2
CASSRLAGNTGELFF
TGTGCCAGCAGCCGACTAGCGGGGAACACCGGGGAGCTGTTTTTT
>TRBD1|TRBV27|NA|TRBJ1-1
CASYRGVSTEAFF
TGTGCCAGTTACAGGGGAGTAAGCACTGAAGCTTTCTTT
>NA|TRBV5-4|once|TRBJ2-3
CASSPGTRTDTQYF
TGTGCCAGCAGCCCCGGGACACGCACAGATACGCAGTATTTT
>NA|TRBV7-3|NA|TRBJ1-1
CASSLHMNTEAFF
TGTGCCAGCAGCTTACACATGAACACTGAAGCTTTCTTT
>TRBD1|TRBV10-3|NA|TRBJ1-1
CAISESLRTGGGMNTEAFF
TGTGCCATCAGTGAGTCCCTGCGGACAGGGGGCGGGATGAACACTGAAGCTTTCTTT
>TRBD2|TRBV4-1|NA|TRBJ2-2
CASSQGTSLTGELFF
TGCGCCAGCAGCCAAGGGACTAGTTTGACCGGGGAGCTGTTTTTT
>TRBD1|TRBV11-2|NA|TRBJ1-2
CASSLGARDRAGYTF
TGTGCCAGCAGCTTAGGGGCCCGGGACAGGGCCGGCTACACCTTC
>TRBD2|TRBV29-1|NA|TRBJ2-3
CSVLGAPGLADTDTQYF
TGCAGCGTCTTGGGGGCCCCGGGACTAGCGGATACAGATACGCAGTATTTT
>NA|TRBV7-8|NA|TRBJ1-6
CASSSGAGLYNSPLHF
TGTGCCAGCAGCTCAGGGGCGGGACTCTATAATTCACCCCTCCACTTT
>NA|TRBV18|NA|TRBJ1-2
CASSPSPRIEAGCTF
TGTGCCAGCTCACCAAGCCCCAGGATAGAGGCTGGTTGCACCTTC
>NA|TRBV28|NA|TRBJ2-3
CASSLLAASTDTQYF
TGTGCCAGCAGTTTATTAGCGGCCAGCACAGATACGCAGTATTTT
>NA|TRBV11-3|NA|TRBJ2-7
CASSLDRVANEQYF
TGTGCCAGCAGCTTAGACCGGGTTGCCAACGAGCAGTACTTC
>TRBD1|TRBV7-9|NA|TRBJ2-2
CASSERGRTGELFF
TGTGCCAGCAGCGAGAGGGGGCGCACCGGGGAGCTGTTTTTT
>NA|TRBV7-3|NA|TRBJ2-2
CASSLGQGPPTGGLFF
TGTGCCAGCAGCTTAGGGCAGGGGCCCCCCACCGGGGGGCTGTTTTTT
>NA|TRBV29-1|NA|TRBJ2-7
CSVGDGYYEQYF
TGCAGCGTGGGGGACGGCTACTACGAGCAGTACTTC
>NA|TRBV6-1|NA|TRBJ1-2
CASRNNPRGYTF
TGTGCCAGCAGAAACAACCCGAGGGGCTACACCTTC
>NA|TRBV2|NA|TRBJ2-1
CASSDEDNEQFF
TGTGCCAGCAGTGATGAAGACAATGAGCAGTTCTTC
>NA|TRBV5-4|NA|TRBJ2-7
CASSYGTEYEQYF
TGTGCCAGCAGCTACGGGACTGAGTACGAGCAGTACTTC
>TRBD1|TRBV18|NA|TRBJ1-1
CASSPGTVNTEAFF
TGTGCCAGCTCACCTGGGACAGTGAACACTGAAGCTTTCTTT
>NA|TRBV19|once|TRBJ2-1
CASSTLGAHNEQFF
TGTGCCAGTAGTACCCTAGGGGCCCACAATGAGCAGTTCTTC
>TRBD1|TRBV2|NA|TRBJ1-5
CASSGQGRQPQHF
TGTGCCAGCAGTGGACAGGGACGTCAGCCCCAGCATTTT
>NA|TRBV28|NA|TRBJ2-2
CATEKGGRTGELFF
TGTGCCACCGAAAAGGGGGGAAGAACCGGGGAGCTGTTTTTT
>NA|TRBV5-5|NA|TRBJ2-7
CASSPRGTLSSYEQYF
TGTGCCAGCAGCCCCCGGGGGACTTTGAGCTCCTACGAGCAGTACTTC
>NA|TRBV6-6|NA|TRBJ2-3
CASSYVQGVDTQYF
TGTGCCAGCAGTTACGTTCAGGGTGTTGATACGCAGTATTTT
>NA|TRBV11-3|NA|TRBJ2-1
CASSQGDYNEQFF
TGTGCCAGCAGCCAAGGAGACTACAATGAGCAGTTCTTC
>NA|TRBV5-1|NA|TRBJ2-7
CASSGLGGYEQYF
TGCGCCAGCAGTGGATTAGGTGGATACGAGCAGTACTTC
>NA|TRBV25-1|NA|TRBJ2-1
CASSEYVTPSYNEQFF
TGTGCCAGCAGTGAATATGTGACCCCCTCCTACAATGAGCAGTTCTTC
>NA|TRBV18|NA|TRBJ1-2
CASSPPTNYGYTF
TGTGCCAGCTCACCACCGACAAACTATGGCTACACCTTC